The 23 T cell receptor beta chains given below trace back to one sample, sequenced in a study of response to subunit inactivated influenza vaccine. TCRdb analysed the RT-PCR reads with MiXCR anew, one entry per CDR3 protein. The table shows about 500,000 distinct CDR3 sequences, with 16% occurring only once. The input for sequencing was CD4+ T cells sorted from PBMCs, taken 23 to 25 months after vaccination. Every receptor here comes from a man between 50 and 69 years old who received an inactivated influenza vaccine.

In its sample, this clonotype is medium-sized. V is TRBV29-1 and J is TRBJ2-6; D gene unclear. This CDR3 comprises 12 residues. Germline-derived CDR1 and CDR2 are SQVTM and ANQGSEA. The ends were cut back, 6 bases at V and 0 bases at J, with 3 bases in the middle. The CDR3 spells CSVNSGANVLTF. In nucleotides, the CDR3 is TGCAGCGTGAACTCTGGGGCCAACGTCCTGACTTTC.

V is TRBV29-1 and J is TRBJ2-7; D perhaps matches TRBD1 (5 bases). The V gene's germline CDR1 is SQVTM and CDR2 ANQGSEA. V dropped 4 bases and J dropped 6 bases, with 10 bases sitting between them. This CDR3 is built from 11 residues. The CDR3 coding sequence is TGCAGCGTTGGACAGACCCGCGAGCAGTACTTC. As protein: CSVGQTREQYF.

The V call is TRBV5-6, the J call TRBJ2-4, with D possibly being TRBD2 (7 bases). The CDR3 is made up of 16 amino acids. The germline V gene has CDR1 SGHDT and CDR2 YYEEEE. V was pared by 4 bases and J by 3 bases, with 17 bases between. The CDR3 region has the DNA TGTGCCAGCAGCCCTATTGGGGGAGGGGGCAAAAACATTCAGTACTTC. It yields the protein CASSPIGGGGKNIQYF.

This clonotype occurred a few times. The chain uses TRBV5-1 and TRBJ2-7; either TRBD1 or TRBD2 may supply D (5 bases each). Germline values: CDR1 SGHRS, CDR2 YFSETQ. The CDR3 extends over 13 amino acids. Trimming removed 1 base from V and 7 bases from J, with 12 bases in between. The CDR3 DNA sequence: TGCGCCAGCAGCTTGACAGGAGCGGAGGAGCAGTACTTC. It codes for CASSLTGAEEQYF.

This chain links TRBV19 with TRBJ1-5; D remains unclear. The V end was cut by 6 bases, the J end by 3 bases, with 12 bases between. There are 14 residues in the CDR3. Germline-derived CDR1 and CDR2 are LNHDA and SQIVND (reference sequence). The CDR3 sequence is CASSFPGYNQPQHF. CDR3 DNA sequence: TGTGCCAGTAGCTTCCCGGGGTACAATCAGCCCCAGCATTTT.

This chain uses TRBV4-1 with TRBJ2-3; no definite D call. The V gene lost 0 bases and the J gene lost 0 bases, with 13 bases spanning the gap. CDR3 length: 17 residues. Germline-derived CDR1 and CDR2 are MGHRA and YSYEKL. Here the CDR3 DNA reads TGCGCCAGCAGCCAAGATATGGGCAAGGGAAGCACAGATACGCAGTATTTT. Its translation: CASSQDMGKGSTDTQYF.

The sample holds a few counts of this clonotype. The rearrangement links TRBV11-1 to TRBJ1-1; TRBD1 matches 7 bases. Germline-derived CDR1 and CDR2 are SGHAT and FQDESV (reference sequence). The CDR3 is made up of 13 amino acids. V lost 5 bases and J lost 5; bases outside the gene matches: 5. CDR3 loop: CASSVGTATEAFF. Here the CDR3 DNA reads TGTGCCAGCAGCGTTGGGACAGCGACTGAAGCTTTCTTT.

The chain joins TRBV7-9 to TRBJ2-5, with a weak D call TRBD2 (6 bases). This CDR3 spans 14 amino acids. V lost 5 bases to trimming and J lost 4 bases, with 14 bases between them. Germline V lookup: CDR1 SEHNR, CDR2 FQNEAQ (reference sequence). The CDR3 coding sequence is TGTGCCAGCAGCGTCGGGACGGGAGTAGAGACCCAGTACTTC. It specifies CASSVGTGVETQYF. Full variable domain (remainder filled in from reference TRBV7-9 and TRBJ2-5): DTGVSQNPRHKITKRGQNVTFRCDPISEHNRLYWYRQTLGQGPEFLTYFQNEAQLEKSRLLSDRFSAERPKGSFSTLEIQRTEQGDSAMYLCASSVGTGVETQYFGPGTRLLVL.

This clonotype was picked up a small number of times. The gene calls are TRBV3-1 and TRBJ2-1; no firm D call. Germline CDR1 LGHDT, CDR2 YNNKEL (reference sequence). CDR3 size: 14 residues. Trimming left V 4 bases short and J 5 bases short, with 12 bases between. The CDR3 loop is CASSRRYYDNEQFF. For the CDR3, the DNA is TGTGCCAGCAGCCGACGATACTATGACAATGAGCAGTTCTTC.

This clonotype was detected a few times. CDR3 in amino acids: CSVGDRQKNIQYF. The CDR3 nucleotides are TGCAGCGTGGGGGACAGACAAAAAAACATTCAGTACTTC. The chain recombines TRBV29-1 with TRBJ2-4; TRBD1 agrees at 7 bases. CDR1 is SQVTM and CDR2 is ANQGSEA in the germline V gene. Trimming removed 6 bases from V and 4 bases from J; junction bases left unmatched: 6. The CDR3 extends over 13 amino acids. Variable domain in full (rest from reference TRBV29-1 and TRBJ2-4): SAVISQKPSRDICQRGTSLTIQCQVDSQVTMMFWYRQQPGQSLTLIATANQGSEATYESGFVIDKFPISRPNLTFSTLTVSNMSPEDSSIYLCSVGDRQKNIQYFGAGTRLSVL.

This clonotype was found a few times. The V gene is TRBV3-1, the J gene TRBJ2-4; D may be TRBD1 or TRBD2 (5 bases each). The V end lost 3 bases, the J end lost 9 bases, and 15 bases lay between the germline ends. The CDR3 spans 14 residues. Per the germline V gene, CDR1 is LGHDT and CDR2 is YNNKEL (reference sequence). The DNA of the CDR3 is TGTGCCAGCAGCCAGGGACCGAGCCGTGGCATTCAGTACTTC. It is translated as CASSQGPSRGIQYF. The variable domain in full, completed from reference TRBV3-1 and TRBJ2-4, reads DTAVSQTPKYLVTQMGNDKSIKCEQNLGHDTMYWYKQDSKKFLKIMFSYNNKELIINETVPNRFSPKSPDKAHLNLHINSLELGDSAVYFCASSQGPSRGIQYFGAGTRLSVL.

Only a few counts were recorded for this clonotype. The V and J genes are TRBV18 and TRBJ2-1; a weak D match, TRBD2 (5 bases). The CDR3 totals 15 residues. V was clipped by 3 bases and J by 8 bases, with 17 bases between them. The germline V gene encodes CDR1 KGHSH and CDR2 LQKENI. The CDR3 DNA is TGTGCCAGCTCACCCACGTTTGAGGGCGGGCATGAGCAGTTCTTC. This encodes CASSPTFEGGHEQFF.

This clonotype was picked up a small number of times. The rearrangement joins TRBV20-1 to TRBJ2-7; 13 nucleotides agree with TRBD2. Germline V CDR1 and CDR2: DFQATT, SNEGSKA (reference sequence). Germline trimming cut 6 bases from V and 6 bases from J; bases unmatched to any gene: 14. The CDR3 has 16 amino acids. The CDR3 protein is CSARTSGRSPQGEQYF. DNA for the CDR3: TGCAGTGCAAGGACTAGCGGGAGATCTCCTCAGGGCGAGCAGTACTTC.

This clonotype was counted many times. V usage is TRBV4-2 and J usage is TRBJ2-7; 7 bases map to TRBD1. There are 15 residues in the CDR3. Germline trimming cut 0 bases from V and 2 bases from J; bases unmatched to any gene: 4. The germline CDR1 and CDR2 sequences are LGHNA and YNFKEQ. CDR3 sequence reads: CASSQDPQGTYEQYF. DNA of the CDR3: TGTGCCAGCAGCCAAGACCCACAGGGGACCTACGAGCAGTACTTC.

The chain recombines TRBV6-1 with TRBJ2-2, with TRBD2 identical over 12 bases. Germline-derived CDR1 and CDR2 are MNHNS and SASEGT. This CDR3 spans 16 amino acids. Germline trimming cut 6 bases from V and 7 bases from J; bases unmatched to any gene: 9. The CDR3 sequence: CASSRLAGVTGGELFF. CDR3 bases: TGTGCCAGCAGCCGACTAGCGGGAGTTACCGGCGGGGAGCTGTTTTTT.

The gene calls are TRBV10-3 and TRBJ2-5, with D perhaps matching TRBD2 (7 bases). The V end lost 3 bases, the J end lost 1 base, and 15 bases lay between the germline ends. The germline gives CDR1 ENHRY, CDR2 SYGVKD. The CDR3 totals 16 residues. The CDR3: CAISDLGGLSQETQYF. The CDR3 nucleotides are TGTGCCATCAGTGACCTGGGGGGGCTAAGCCAAGAGACCCAGTACTTC.

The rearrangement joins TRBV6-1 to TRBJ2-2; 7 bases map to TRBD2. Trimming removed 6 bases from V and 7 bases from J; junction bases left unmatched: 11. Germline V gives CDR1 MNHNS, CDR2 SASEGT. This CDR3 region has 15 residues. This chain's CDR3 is CASRWAAGSNGELFF. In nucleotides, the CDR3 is TGTGCCAGCAGATGGGCAGCGGGATCGAACGGGGAGCTGTTTTTT.

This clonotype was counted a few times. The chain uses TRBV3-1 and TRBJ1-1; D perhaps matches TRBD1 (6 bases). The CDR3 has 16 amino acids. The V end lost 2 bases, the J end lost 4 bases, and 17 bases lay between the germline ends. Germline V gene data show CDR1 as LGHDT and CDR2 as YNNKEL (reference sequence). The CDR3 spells CASSQPPQGSGTEAFF. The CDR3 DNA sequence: TGTGCCAGCAGCCAACCACCCCAGGGGAGTGGCACTGAAGCTTTCTTT.

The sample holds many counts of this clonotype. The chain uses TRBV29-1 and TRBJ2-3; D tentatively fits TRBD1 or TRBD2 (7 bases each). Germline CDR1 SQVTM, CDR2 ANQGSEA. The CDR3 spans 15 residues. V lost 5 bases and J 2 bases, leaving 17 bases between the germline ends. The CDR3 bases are TGCAGCGTTCGGGGGAGGGGGCAGGCCACAGATACGCAGTATTTT. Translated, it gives CSVRGRGQATDTQYF.

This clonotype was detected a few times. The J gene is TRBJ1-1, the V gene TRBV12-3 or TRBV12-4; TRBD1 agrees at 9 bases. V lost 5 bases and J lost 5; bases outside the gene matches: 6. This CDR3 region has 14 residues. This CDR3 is CASSPGTGSTEAFF. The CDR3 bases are TGTGCCAGCAGTCCCGGGACAGGGAGTACTGAAGCTTTCTTT.

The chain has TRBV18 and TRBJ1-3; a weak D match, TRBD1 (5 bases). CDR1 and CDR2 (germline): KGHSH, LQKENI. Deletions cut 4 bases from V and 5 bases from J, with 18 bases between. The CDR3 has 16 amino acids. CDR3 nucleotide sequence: TGTGCCAGCTCACTCTACTCTTCAGGGACCCGAAACACCATATATTTT. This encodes CASSLYSSGTRNTIYF.

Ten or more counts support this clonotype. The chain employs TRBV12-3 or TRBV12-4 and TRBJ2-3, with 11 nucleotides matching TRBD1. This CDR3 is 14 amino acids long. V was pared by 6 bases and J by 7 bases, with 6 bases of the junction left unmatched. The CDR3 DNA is TGTGCCAGCAGCATCGGACAGGGGGCTTATACGCAGTATTTT. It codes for CASSIGQGAYTQYF.

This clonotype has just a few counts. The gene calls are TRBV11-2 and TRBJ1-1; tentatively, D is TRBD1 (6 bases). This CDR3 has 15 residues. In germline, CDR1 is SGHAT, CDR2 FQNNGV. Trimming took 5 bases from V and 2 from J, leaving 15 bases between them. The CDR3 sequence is CASSLTDSVNTEAFF. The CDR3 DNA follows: TGTGCCAGCAGCCTAACGGACAGCGTAAACACTGAAGCTTTCTTT.